This TCR beta chain was retrieved from a study of cytomegalovirus exposure and HLA in healthy donors. Study-wide findings and caveats: Common viral pathogens seemed, in a later analysis, to connect with several of the most significant clusters. As a later analysis showed, a missense DCLRE1C variant was linked to trimming of TCR beta V- and J-genes. A likely sequencing artifact accounted for one observed cluster of highly shared sequence variants.

In regard to this clone: Its cognate antigen is unknown.

The PCR used 60 Vbeta and 13 Jbeta primers. Sequencing was performed with immunoSEQ multiplex PCR; in TCRdb, only in-frame clones are kept and a portion is missing. The sample includes more than 90,000 clones, 75% to 80% of them seen just once. The CDR3 has 15 amino acids. Trimming removed 3 bases at V and 0 bases at J, with 12 bases between. Germline V lookup: CDR1 SGDLS, CDR2 YYNGEE. The chain carries TRBV9 and TRBJ1-2; TRBD1 might be the D (6 bases). The specimen sequenced was PBMCs. This clonotype was sampled from a female donor in good health and CMV-seronegative. The CDR3 DNA sequence: TGTGCCAGCAGCGCACAGGGCCCCGCTAACTATGGCTACACCTTC. It is translated as CASSAQGPANYGYTF.